The next 10 T cell receptor beta chains were all read from a single sample in a study of OX40 agonist ivuxolimab in advanced cancers. The method was immunoSEQ multiplex PCR; TCRdb's version includes in-frame clones alone and lacks a portion of them. The sample contains approximately 57,000 clones, 83% of which appear only once. The sequences come from CD4+ or CD8+ T cells sorted from blood, collected in a trial of the OX40 agonist ivuxolimab. These receptors originate from an adult with an advanced solid tumor such as melanoma, head and neck, liver or kidney cancer.

This clone appeared a few times. This chain links TRBV30 with TRBJ2-6; weak D call: TRBD2 (6 bases). With 3 bases removed from V and 4 bases from J, the gap between germline ends came to 22 bases. The CDR3 spans 18 residues. Germline assignment: CDR1 GTSNPN and CDR2 SVGIG (reference sequence). As DNA, the CDR3 is TGTGCCTGGAGGGGAAACTACGACGGGGGAACCGGGGCCAACGTCCTGACTTTC. This translates into CAWRGNYDGGTGANVLTF.

The genes are TRBV7-8 and TRBJ2-2; a possible D gene is TRBD1 (5 bases). CDR3 length equals 15 residues. Trimming stripped 5 bases from V and 6 bases from J, with 16 bases between. CDR1 is SGHVS and CDR2 is FQNEAQ in the germline V gene. CDR3 in DNA: TGTGCCAGCAGCCTCCAGGGTCTCCAGGCCGGGGAGCTGTTTTTT. Translation gives CASSLQGLQAGELFF.

V is TRBV6-5 and J is TRBJ2-5; 7 bases line up with TRBD1. CDR1 and CDR2 from the germline V gene are MNHEY and SVGAGI. CDR3 length equals 14 residues. Trimming at V came to 5 bases and at J to 2 bases, leaving 5 bases not matched to a gene. CDR3 coding DNA: TGTGCCAGCAGTAATCGACAGGGACAAGAGACCCAGTACTTC. Its translation: CASSNRQGQETQYF.

The V call is TRBV28, the J call TRBJ2-1; 14 bases map to TRBD2. The CDR3 sequence is 17 residues long. Trimming removed 8 bases from V and 8 bases from J; junction bases left unmatched: 14. In germline, CDR1 is MDHEN, CDR2 SYDVKM. CDR3 sequence (DNA): TGTGCCAGCCACTTCAGACTAGCGGGAGGGCCCGGCGATGAGCAGTTCTTC. It codes for CASHFRLAGGPGDEQFF.

The chain carries TRBV7-2 and TRBJ1-5, with 7 bases fitting TRBD1. The V gene end was trimmed by 5 bases and the J gene end by 2 bases; junction bases not matched to a gene: 6. The CDR3 covers 15 residues. Germline loops: CDR1 SGHTA, CDR2 FQGNSA. This CDR3 is CASSVGTAGNQPQHF. DNA of the CDR3: TGTGCCAGCAGCGTTGGGACAGCCGGCAATCAGCCCCAGCATTTT. The full variable domain, in which reference TRBV7-2 and TRBJ1-5 provide the parts outside the CDR3, is GAGVSQSPSNKVTEKGKDVELRCDPISGHTALYWYRQSLGQGLEFLIYFQGNSAPDKSGLPSDRFSAERTGGSVSTLTIQRTQQEDSAVYLCASSVGTAGNQPQHFGDGTRLSIL.

This clone was recorded a few times. This chain uses TRBV11-2 with TRBJ1-1, with 7 bases fitting TRBD1. V was pared by 2 bases and J by 1 base, with 4 bases of the junction left unmatched. Germline values: CDR1 SGHAT, CDR2 FQNNGV. This CDR3 has 15 amino acids. The CDR3 DNA reads as TGTGCCAGCAGCTTACTGACAGGGACGAACACTGAAGCTTTCTTT. It translates to CASSLLTGTNTEAFF.

This chain joins TRBV5-1 and TRBJ2-5; the D gene is possibly TRBD2 (6 bases). Germline CDR1 reads SGHRS; CDR2 reads YFSETQ. V was cut by 1 base and J by 4 bases, with 17 bases left in between. The CDR3 length is 16 residues. The CDR3 sequence is CASSLSSGSRRETQYF. The CDR3, as DNA: TGCGCCAGCAGCTTGTCAAGCGGGTCTAGGAGAGAGACCCAGTACTTC.

The V call is TRBV5-6, the J call TRBJ1-1, with D hard to call. Germline-derived CDR1 and CDR2 are SGHDT and YYEEEE. There are 14 residues in the CDR3. Trimming took off 4 bases at V and 1 base at J, with 11 bases between the two ends. CDR3 DNA sequence: TGTGCCAGCAGCCGTGGACGGAGGAACACTGAAGCTTTCTTT. Encoded protein: CASSRGRRNTEAFF.

The chain recombines TRBV19 with TRBJ2-1; 7 bases are shared with TRBD2. The V gene end was trimmed by 6 bases and the J gene end by 6 bases; junction bases not matched to a gene: 14. Germline CDR1 is LNHDA and CDR2 is SQIVND (reference sequence). The CDR3 loop spans 16 amino acids. CDR3 bases: TGTGCCAGTAGCCCCGCTAGCGGACGTACGCGCAATGAGCAGTTCTTC. Translation: CASSPASGRTRNEQFF.

V and J are TRBV5-5 and TRBJ1-4, with D perhaps matching TRBD1 (6 bases). The CDR3 has 14 residues. Germline V gives CDR1 SGHKS, CDR2 YYEKEE (reference sequence). V was shortened by 0 bases and J by 6 bases, with 9 bases between the two germline ends. In DNA, the CDR3 is TGTGCCAGCAGCTTGGGGCAGGGGCATGAAAAACTGTTTTTT. Translating it yields CASSLGQGHEKLFF. Using reference TRBV5-5 and TRBJ1-4 for the parts outside the CDR3, the full variable domain is DAGVTQSPTHLIKTRGQQVTLRCSPISGHKSVSWYQQVLGQGPQFIFQYYEKEERGRGNFPDRFSARQFPNYSSELNVNALLLGDSALYLCASSLGQGHEKLFFGSGTQLSVL.